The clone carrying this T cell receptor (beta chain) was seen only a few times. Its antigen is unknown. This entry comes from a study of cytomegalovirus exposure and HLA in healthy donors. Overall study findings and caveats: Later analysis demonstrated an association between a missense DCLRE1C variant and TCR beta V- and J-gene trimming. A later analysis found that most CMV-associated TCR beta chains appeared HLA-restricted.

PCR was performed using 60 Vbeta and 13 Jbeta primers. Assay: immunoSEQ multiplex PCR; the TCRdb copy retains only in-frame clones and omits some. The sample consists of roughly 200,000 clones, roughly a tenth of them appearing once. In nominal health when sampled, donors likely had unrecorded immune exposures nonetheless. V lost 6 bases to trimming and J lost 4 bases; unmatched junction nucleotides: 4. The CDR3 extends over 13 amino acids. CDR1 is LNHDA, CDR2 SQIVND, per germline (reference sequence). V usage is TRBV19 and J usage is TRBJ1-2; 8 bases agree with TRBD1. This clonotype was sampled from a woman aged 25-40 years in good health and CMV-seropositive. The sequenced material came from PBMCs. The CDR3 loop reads CASRITGGYGYTF. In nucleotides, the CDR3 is TGTGCCAGTAGGATAACAGGGGGCTATGGCTACACCTTC.